This passage covers 28 T cell receptor beta chains from one sample sequenced in a study of early T cells in non-severe SARS-CoV-2 infection. TCRdb independently ran MiXCR on the 5' RACE reads; one entry per CDR3 protein. The data hold approximately 30,000 distinct CDR3 sequences, with about 4.6% observed a single time. The specimen was whole blood. These receptors were obtained from an adult who was a healthcare worker with PCR-confirmed SARS-CoV-2 infection or an uninfected control (not recorded which).

This clonotype was picked up many times. The rearrangement uses TRBV2 and TRBJ1-2; 7 positions agree with TRBD1. Germline-derived CDR1 and CDR2 are SNHLY and FYNNEI. V dropped 0 bases and J dropped 4; count of bases not matched to a gene: 2. This CDR3 spans 14 amino acids. The CDR3 DNA sequence: TGTGCCAGCAGTGAAGCGAACAGGGGCTATGGCTACACCTTC. It translates to CASSEANRGYGYTF.

The table lists this clonotype with many counts. The V call is TRBV5-1, the J call TRBJ2-6, with 8 bases lining up with TRBD1. Germline V gives CDR1 SGHRS, CDR2 YFSETQ. Trimming cost V 3 bases and J 0 bases; bases outside gene matches: 8. The CDR3 consists of 18 residues. The CDR3 region has the DNA TGCGCCAGCAGCTCGGACAGGGCGATGTTCTCTGGGGCCAACGTCCTGACTTTC. Its protein is CASSSDRAMFSGANVLTF.

Ten or more counts support this clonotype. In DNA form, the CDR3 reads TGTGCCAGCAGCTTAGAGGCCGGCTCAAATGAGCAGTTCTTC. Translating it yields CASSLEAGSNEQFF. The chain carries TRBV11-3 and TRBJ2-1, with unresolved D. The CDR3 has 14 residues. Germline-derived CDR1 and CDR2 are SGHNT and YENEEA. The V end was cut by 0 bases, the J end by 7 bases, with 10 bases between.

This rearrangement joins TRBV12-5 to TRBJ2-1; D is unresolved. The CDR3 totals 10 residues. The germline V gene encodes CDR1 LGHNT and CDR2 FRNRAP. Trimming shortened V by 3 bases and J by 8 bases, and 2 bases separated the two germline ends. CDR3 in DNA: TGTGCTAGTGGTTTATATGAGCAGTTCTTC. It specifies CASGLYEQFF. Full variable domain (missing parts from reference TRBV12-5 and TRBJ2-1): DARVTQTPRHKVTEMGQEVTMRCQPILGHNTVFWYRQTMMQGLELLAYFRNRAPLDDSGMPKDRFSAEMPDATLATLKIQPSEPRDSAVYFCASGLYEQFFGPGTRLTVL.

The J gene is TRBJ2-4, the V gene TRBV5-6, with 9 bases that match TRBD1. Losses at the gene ends were 1 base for V and 7 bases for J; bases not matched to a gene: 6. In germline, CDR1 is SGHDT, CDR2 YYEEEE. The CDR3 covers 15 residues. CDR3: CASSLRGTGRNIQYF. CDR3 coding DNA: TGTGCCAGCAGCTTGAGGGGGACAGGGAGGAACATTCAGTACTTC.

This clonotype was picked up many times. The chain joins TRBV20-1 to TRBJ2-7; D unclear. The CDR3 extends over 13 amino acids. Looked up from germline, CDR1 is DFQATT and CDR2 is SNEGSKA (reference sequence). Trimming removed 1 base from V and 3 bases from J, with 10 bases in between. CDR3 in amino acids: CSARAAVLYEQYF. CDR3 DNA sequence: TGCAGTGCTAGAGCGGCCGTACTCTACGAGCAGTACTTC.

There are many counts of this clonotype. The gene calls are TRBV6-6 and TRBJ1-5; D gene ambiguous. V was clipped by 2 bases and J by 1 base, with 12 bases between them. Germline CDR1 is MNHNY and CDR2 is SVGAGI (reference sequence). CDR3 size: 16 residues. The CDR3 bases are TGTGCCAGCAGTTACCCGGCTTCTGGGAGCAATCAGCCCCAGCATTTT. This sequence encodes CASSYPASGSNQPQHF.

This clonotype has a count of ten or more. The chain couples TRBV28 to TRBJ2-2, with D perhaps TRBD2 (6 bases). The germline V gene encodes CDR1 MDHEN and CDR2 SYDVKM. Trimming removed 6 bases at V and 6 bases at J, with 14 bases between. The CDR3 is 14 residues long. In DNA, the CDR3 is TGTGCCAGCAGCCCCCGATGGGGGGCCGGGGAGCTGTTTTTT. It codes for CASSPRWGAGELFF.

V and J are TRBV5-1 and TRBJ2-7, with 8 bases fitting TRBD1. CDR1 is SGHRS, CDR2 YFSETQ, per germline. Germline trimming cut 2 bases from V and 3 bases from J; bases unmatched to any gene: 4. This CDR3 comprises 14 residues. The CDR3 here is CASSFLQGGYEQYF. CDR3 sequence (DNA): TGCGCCAGCAGCTTCCTACAGGGGGGCTACGAGCAGTACTTC.

This chain links TRBV6-2 or TRBV6-3 with TRBJ2-7; 10 positions agree with TRBD1. V shed 2 bases and J 3 bases; nucleotides not matched to a gene: 4. The CDR3 contains 15 residues. The germline CDR1 and CDR2 sequences are MNHEY and SVGEGT. CDR3 in amino acids: CASSYPGQGDYEQYF. The DNA for the CDR3 is TGTGCCAGCAGTTACCCTGGACAGGGGGACTACGAGCAGTACTTC.

This clonotype showed up many times. The V call is TRBV12-5, the J call TRBJ2-2; the match to TRBD1 covers 8 bases. Germline-derived CDR1 and CDR2 are LGHNT and FRNRAP. Trimming took 4 bases from V and 0 from J; bases not matched to a gene: 1. The CDR3 contains 15 residues. The CDR3 sequence: CASGSGQANTGELFF. In nucleotides, the CDR3 is TGTGCTAGTGGTTCGGGACAGGCGAACACCGGGGAGCTGTTTTTT.

This clonotype has only a few counts. The chain links TRBV6-5 to TRBJ2-1; 8 nucleotides match TRBD2. The CDR3 spans 15 residues. Looked up from germline, CDR1 is MNHEY and CDR2 is SVGAGI. V trimming: 5 bases; J trimming: 0 bases; junction bases outside the gene matches: 3. CDR3 amino acids: CASSRGTSSYNEQFF. The CDR3 coding sequence is TGTGCCAGCAGTCGTGGGACTAGCTCCTACAATGAGCAGTTCTTC.

This clonotype was seen many times. This chain joins TRBV7-9 and TRBJ2-1; 7 nucleotides match TRBD1. The CDR3 is 15 amino acids. Germline lookup yields CDR1 SEHNR and CDR2 FQNEAQ (reference sequence). J gave up 1 base and V 5 bases, and 5 bases lay outside the gene matches. Here the CDR3 reads CASSPGDSSYNEQFF. The CDR3 coding sequence is TGTGCCAGCAGCCCAGGGGACAGTTCCTACAATGAGCAGTTCTTC.

This clonotype was detected ten times or more. The V call is TRBV28, the J call TRBJ1-5, with D hard to call. Trimming left V 2 bases short and J 0 bases short, with 5 bases between. Germline lookup yields CDR1 MDHEN and CDR2 SYDVKM. This CDR3 has 14 amino acids. CDR3 loop: CASSLLDSNQPQHF. As DNA, the CDR3 is TGTGCCAGCAGTTTACTCGATAGCAATCAGCCCCAGCATTTT.

By its share, this clonotype is medium-sized. The chain is built from TRBV5-1 and TRBJ2-7, with a weak D call TRBD1 (6 bases). Germline V gene data show CDR1 as SGHRS and CDR2 as YFSETQ. The CDR3 consists of 11 residues. V lost 4 bases and J 7 bases, leaving 9 bases between the germline ends. Here the CDR3 DNA reads TGCGCCAGCAGCACTGGGACAGAGCAGTACTTC. It yields the protein CASSTGTEQYF.

The chain couples TRBV24-1 to TRBJ2-1; TRBD1 matches at 11 bases. Germline loops: CDR1 KGHDR, CDR2 SFDVKD. The length of the CDR3 is 15 residues. J was trimmed by 8 bases and V by 4 bases; bases with no gene match: 6. The CDR3 reads CATSEPGQGGYEQFF. CDR3 in DNA: TGTGCCACCAGTGAGCCGGGACAGGGGGGATATGAGCAGTTCTTC.

This clonotype was seen many times. The chain is built from TRBV29-1 and TRBJ1-2, with no clear D. The V gene's germline CDR1 is SQVTM and CDR2 ANQGSEA. V gave up 6 bases and J gave up 2 bases, with 16 bases separating them. The CDR3 extends over 14 amino acids. The CDR3 loop is CSVVFQIGNYGYTF. CDR3 in DNA: TGCAGCGTCGTCTTTCAGATAGGGAACTATGGCTACACCTTC.

This clonotype appeared many times. CDR3 loop: CATLLTATSNQPQHF. The CDR3, as DNA: TGTGCCACCCTTCTCACCGCGACCAGCAATCAGCCCCAGCATTTT. J is TRBJ1-5 and V is TRBV28; the D is unclear. Germline V lookup: CDR1 MDHEN, CDR2 SYDVKM. The V and J ends lost 10 bases and 1 base respectively, with 17 bases between them. The length of the CDR3 is 15 residues.

Ten or more counts support this clonotype. The rearrangement links TRBV29-1 to TRBJ1-2, with no clear D. The ends were cut back, 3 bases at V and 7 bases at J, with 12 bases in the middle. Germline assignment: CDR1 SQVTM and CDR2 ANQGSEA. The CDR3 length is 12 residues. The CDR3 sequence is CSVDPEARGYTF. CDR3 coding DNA: TGCAGCGTTGACCCCGAAGCCCGTGGCTACACCTTC.

V usage is TRBV28 and J usage is TRBJ1-4; 9 nucleotides agree with TRBD1. The trim removed 7 bases at V and 2 bases at J, leaving 11 bases unmatched. Looked up from germline, CDR1 is MDHEN and CDR2 is SYDVKM. The CDR3 has 17 amino acids. CDR3: CASTWGQGWDTNEKLFF. CDR3 nucleotide sequence: TGTGCCAGCACCTGGGGACAGGGATGGGATACTAATGAAAAACTGTTTTTT.

This clonotype was seen at least ten times. V and J are TRBV18 and TRBJ2-7; D remains ambiguous. The V end lost 6 bases, the J end lost 4 bases, and 10 bases lay between the germline ends. The CDR3 is made up of 12 amino acids. The germline CDR1 and CDR2 sequences are KGHSH and LQKENI. The CDR3 DNA reads as TGTGCCAGCTCGCTGACGGCATACGAGCAGTACTTC. Translated, it gives CASSLTAYEQYF.

This clonotype was counted at least ten times. This sequence joins TRBV10-2 and TRBJ2-1, with 8 bases lining up with TRBD1. This CDR3 is 17 amino acids long. Germline trimming cut 2 bases from V and 4 bases from J; bases unmatched to any gene: 10. Germline-derived CDR1 and CDR2 are WSHSY and SAAADI. CDR3 bases: TGCGCCAGCAGTGAGAAAGGCCCAGGGGGCGGTTACAATGAGCAGTTCTTC. The encoded protein is CASSEKGPGGGYNEQFF.

In its sample, this clonotype was seen many times. V and J are TRBV27 and TRBJ2-5; TRBD2 might be the D (5 bases). Germline lookup yields CDR1 MNHEY and CDR2 SMNVEV (reference sequence). The CDR3 consists of 12 residues. V was clipped by 5 bases and J by 7 bases, with 11 bases between them. The CDR3 DNA reads as TGTGCCAGCAGTCCCGGCCGGGGGACCCAGTACTTC. This sequence encodes CASSPGRGTQYF.

This clonotype was seen a few times. The rearrangement uses TRBV5-4 and TRBJ2-4; the D is unclear. Germline-derived CDR1 and CDR2 are SGHNT and YYREEE (reference sequence). The CDR3 totals 16 residues. V was clipped by 4 bases and J by 0 bases, with 14 bases between them. CDR3 nucleotides: TGTGCCAGCAGCGCCGGGCCCCGGGTAGCCAAAAACATTCAGTACTTC. This gives the protein CASSAGPRVAKNIQYF. The entire variable domain, with the rest obtained from reference TRBV5-4 and TRBJ2-4, is as follows: ETGVTQSPTHLIKTRGQQVTLRCSSQSGHNTVSWYQQALGQGPQFIFQYYREEENGRGNFPPRFSGLQFPNYSSELNVNALELDDSALYLCASSAGPRVAKNIQYFGAGTRLSVL.

In this sample, this clonotype turned up a few times. J is TRBJ2-5 and V is TRBV6-5; 12 bases align to TRBD2. Trimming cost V 2 bases and J 3 bases; bases outside gene matches: 10. Germline V gene lookup returns CDR1 MNHEY and CDR2 SVGAGI. There are 18 residues in the CDR3. The CDR3 nucleotides are TGTGCCAGCAGTTACCGGAGTCTCGGACTAGCGGGAAAAGAGACCCAGTACTTC. Protein product: CASSYRSLGLAGKETQYF.

The sample holds many counts of this clonotype. J is TRBJ2-2 and V is TRBV28; D is ambiguous. Per germline, CDR1 MDHEN and CDR2 SYDVKM. CDR3 size: 13 residues. Between the trimmed V and J ends, which lost 2 bases and 7 bases, there was a span of 8 bases. Here the CDR3 reads CASSLDSGGELFF. In DNA, the CDR3 is TGTGCCAGCAGTTTAGACTCGGGCGGGGAGCTGTTTTTT.

This clonotype was detected ten times or more. The rearrangement uses TRBV30 and TRBJ2-7; no definite D call. V was cut by 0 bases and J by 4 bases, with 10 bases left in between. This CDR3 is 13 amino acids long. Germline V gene sequence: CDR1 GTSNPN, CDR2 SVGIG (reference sequence). This CDR3 reads CAWSVEAVYEQYF. The DNA for the CDR3 is TGTGCCTGGAGTGTAGAGGCAGTTTACGAGCAGTACTTC.

This clonotype was seen a handful of times. J is TRBJ2-7 and V is TRBV28; TRBD1 aligns across 9 bases. The J segment lost 6 bases and the V segment lost 6 bases, leaving 6 bases of the junction unmatched. The CDR3 is 13 residues long. Germline loops: CDR1 MDHEN, CDR2 SYDVKM. The CDR3 sequence is CASRSGQGTEQYF. The CDR3 nucleotides read TGTGCCAGCAGGTCGGGACAGGGTACCGAGCAGTACTTC.